This TCR beta chain was sequenced for a study of vaccination and CD4 T cells after COVID-19. Study-wide context: No peptide, an HIV-1 Nef pool, or a CEFX pool was what each control culture received.

Described treatment: approximately nine-day PBMC culture with coronavirus spike peptide pools or control peptides (ViraFEST assay). The Oncomine TCR Beta short-read assay was what sequenced the DNA obtained from cultured CD4+ T cells. Researchers extracted genomic DNA from CD4+ T cells that had been cultured. TCRdb re-analysed the PCR reads in MiXCR, keeping a single row per CDR3 protein. Here the sample spans over 10,000 distinct CDR3 sequences, about 32% being singletons. Regarding this clonotype: Its cognate antigen is unknown.

The TCR sequence derives from a human donor who received a COVID-19 vaccine. The source material was CD4+ T cells from blood, cultured in vitro, sampled before SARS-CoV-2 vaccination.

As DNA, the CDR3 is TGTGCCATCAGTAGCCCCCCACTAGCGACCCTCTACGAGCAGTACTTC. Amino acid sequence: CAISSPPLATLYEQYF. The V gene is TRBV10-3, the J gene TRBJ2-7; 7 bases map to TRBD2. The CDR3 extends over 16 amino acids. V trimming: 5 bases; J trimming: 3 bases; junction bases outside the gene matches: 13. Germline V gene sequence: CDR1 ENHRY, CDR2 SYGVKD.